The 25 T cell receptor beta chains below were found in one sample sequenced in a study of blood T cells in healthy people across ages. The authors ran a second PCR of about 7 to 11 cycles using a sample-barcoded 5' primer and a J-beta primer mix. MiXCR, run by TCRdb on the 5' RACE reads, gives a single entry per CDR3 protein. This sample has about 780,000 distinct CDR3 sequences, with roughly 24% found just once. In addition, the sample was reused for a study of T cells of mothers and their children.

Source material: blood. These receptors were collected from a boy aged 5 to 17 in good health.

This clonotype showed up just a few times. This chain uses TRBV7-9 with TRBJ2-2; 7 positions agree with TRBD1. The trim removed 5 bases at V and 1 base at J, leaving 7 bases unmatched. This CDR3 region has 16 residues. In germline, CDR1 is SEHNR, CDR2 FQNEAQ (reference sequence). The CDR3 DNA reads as TGTGCCAGCAGCCCGCCAGGGACAGTGAACACCGGGGAGCTGTTTTTT. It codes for CASSPPGTVNTGELFF.

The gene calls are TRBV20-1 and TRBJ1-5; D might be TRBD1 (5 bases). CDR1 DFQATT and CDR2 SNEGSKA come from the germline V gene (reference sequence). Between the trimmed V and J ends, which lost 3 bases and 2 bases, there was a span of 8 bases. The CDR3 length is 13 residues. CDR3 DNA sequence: TGCAGTGCTAGTTTGGGGGGCAATCAGCCCCAGCATTTT. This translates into CSASLGGNQPQHF.

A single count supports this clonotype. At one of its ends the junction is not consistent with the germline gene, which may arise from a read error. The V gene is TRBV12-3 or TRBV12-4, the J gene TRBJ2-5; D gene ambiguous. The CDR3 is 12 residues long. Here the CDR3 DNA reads TGTACCAGCAGTTTAGGCCGGGAGACCCAGTACTTC. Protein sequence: CTSSLGRETQYF.

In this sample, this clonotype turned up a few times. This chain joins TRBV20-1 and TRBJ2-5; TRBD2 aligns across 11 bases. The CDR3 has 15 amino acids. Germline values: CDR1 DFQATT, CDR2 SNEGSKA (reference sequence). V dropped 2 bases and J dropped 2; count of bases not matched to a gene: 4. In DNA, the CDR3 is TGCAGTGCTAGAACCGTAGCGGGGGGGCAAGAGACCCAGTACTTC. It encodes CSARTVAGGQETQYF.

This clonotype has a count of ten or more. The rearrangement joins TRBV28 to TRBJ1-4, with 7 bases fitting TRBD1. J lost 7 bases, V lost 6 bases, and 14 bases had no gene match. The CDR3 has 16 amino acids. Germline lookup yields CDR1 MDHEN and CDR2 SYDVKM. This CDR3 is CASSNERQGHGEKLFF. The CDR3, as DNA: TGTGCCAGCAGCAACGAGAGACAGGGACATGGTGAAAAACTGTTTTTT.

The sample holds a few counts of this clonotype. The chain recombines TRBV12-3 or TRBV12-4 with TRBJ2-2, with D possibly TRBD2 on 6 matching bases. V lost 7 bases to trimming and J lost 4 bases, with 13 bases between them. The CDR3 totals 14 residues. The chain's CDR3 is CASTLGLATGELFF. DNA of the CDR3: TGTGCCAGCACCTTGGGACTTGCCACCGGGGAGCTGTTTTTT.

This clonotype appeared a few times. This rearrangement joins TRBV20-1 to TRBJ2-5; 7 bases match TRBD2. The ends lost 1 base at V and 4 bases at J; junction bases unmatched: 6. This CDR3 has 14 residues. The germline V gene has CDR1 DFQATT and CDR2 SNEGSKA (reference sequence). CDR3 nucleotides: TGCAGTGCTAGAGTGGCTAGCGGCGCAGAGACCCAGTACTTC. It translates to CSARVASGAETQYF.

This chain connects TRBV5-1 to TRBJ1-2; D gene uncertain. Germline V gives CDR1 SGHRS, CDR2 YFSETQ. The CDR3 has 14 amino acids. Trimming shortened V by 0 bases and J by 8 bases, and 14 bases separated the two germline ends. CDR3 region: CASSLGTALSGYTF. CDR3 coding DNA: TGCGCCAGCAGCTTGGGGACGGCGCTTAGCGGCTACACCTTC. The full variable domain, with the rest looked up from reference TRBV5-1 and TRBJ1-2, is KAGVTQTPRYLIKTRGQQVTLSCSPISGHRSVSWYQQTPGQGLQFLFEYFSETQRNKGNFPGRFSGRQFSNSRSEMNVSTLELGDSALYLCASSLGTALSGYTFGSGTRLTVV.

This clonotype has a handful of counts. CDR3 protein: CASSKGDTQYF. CDR3 in DNA: TGTGCCAGCAGTAAGGGAGATACGCAGTATTTT. J is TRBJ2-3 and V is TRBV6-1; D unclear. V gave up 5 bases and J gave up 5 bases, with 5 bases separating them. The CDR3 has 11 amino acids. Germline V gives CDR1 MNHNS, CDR2 SASEGT.

The CDR3 coding sequence is TGTGCCAGCAGCGGAGGGACAGAGCGAGTGGAGTACTTC. This translates into CASSGGTERVEYF. V gene TRBV7-9 combines with J gene TRBJ2-7; tentative D call: TRBD1 (7 bases). The V end was cut by 5 bases, the J end by 11 bases, with 19 bases between. Germline V gives CDR1 SEHNR, CDR2 FQNEAQ (reference sequence). This CDR3 has 13 amino acids.

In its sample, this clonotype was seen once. The CDR3 sequence: CASSLVWGMDYEQYF. The CDR3 coding sequence is TGTGCCAGCAGTTTAGTGTGGGGGATGGATTACGAGCAGTACTTC. This sequence joins TRBV12-3 or TRBV12-4 and TRBJ2-5; D possibly matches TRBD1 or TRBD2 (5 bases each). The closer fit of TRBJ2-7 to the DNA end suggests the J call may be wrong. The CDR3 sequence is 15 residues long.

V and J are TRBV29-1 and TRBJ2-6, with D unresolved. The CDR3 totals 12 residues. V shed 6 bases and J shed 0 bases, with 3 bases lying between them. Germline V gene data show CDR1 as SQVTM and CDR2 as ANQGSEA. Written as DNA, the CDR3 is TGCAGCGTACACTCTGGGGCCAACGTCCTGACTTTC. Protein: CSVHSGANVLTF.

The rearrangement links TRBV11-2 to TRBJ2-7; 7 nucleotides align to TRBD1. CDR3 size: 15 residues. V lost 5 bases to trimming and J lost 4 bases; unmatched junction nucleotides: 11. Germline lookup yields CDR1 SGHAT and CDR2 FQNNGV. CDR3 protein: CASSLRSGGWYEQYF. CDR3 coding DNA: TGTGCCAGCAGCCTTAGATCAGGGGGTTGGTACGAGCAGTACTTC.

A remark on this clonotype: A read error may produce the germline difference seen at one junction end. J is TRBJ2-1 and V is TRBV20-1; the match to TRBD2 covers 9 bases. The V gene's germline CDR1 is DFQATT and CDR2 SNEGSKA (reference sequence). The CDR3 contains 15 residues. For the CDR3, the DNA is TGCAGTGCCAGAGGCCTAGCGGGGCAATACAATGAGCAGTTCTTC. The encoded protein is CSARGLAGQYNEQFF.

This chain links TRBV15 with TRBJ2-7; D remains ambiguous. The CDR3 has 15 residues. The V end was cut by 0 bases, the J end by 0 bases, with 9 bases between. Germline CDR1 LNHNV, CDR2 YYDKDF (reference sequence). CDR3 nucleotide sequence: TGTGCCACCAGCAGAGATCCCGACGGCTCCTACGAGCAGTACTTC. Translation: CATSRDPDGSYEQYF.

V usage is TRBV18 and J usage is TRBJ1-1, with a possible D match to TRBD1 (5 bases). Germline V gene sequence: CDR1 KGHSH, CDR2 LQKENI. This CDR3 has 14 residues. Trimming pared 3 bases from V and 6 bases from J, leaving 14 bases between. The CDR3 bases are TGTGCCAGCTCACCGGGGGGTATAGGGTCTGAAGCTTTCTTT. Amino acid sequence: CASSPGGIGSEAFF.

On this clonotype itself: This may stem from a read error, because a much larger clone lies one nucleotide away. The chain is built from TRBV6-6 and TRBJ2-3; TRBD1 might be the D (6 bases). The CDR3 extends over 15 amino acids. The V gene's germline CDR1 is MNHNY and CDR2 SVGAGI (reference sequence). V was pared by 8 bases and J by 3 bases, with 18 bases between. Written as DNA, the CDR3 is TGTGCCAGCGGCCCCAGGGGCCCGGTAACAGATACGCAGTATTTT. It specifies CASGPRGPVTDTQYF.

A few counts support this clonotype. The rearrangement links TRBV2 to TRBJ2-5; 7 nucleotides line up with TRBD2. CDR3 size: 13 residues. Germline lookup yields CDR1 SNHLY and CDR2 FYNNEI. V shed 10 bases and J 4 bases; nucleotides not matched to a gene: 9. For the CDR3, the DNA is TGTGCCAACAGACAACTAGCGAGAGAGACCCAGTACTTC. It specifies CANRQLARETQYF. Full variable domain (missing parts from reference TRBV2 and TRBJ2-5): EPEVTQTPSHQVTQMGQEVILRCVPISNHLYFYWYRQILGQKVEFLVSFYNNEISEKSEIFDDQFSVERPDGSNFTLKIRSTKLEDSAMYFCANRQLARETQYFGPGTRLLVL.

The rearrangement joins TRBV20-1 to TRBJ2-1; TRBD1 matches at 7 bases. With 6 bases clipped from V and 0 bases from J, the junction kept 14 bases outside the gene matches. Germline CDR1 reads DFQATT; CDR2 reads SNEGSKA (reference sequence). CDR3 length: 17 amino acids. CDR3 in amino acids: CSAPTGQEASSYNEQFF. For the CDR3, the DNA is TGCAGTGCCCCGACAGGGCAGGAGGCCTCCTCCTACAATGAGCAGTTCTTC.

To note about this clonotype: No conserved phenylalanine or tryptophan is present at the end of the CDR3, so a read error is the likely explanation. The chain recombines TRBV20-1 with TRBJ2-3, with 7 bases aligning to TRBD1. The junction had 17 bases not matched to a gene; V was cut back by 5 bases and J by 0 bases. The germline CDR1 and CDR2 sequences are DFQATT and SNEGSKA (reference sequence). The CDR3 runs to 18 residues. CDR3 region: CSAVSFRNRGTSTDTQYL. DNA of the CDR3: TGCAGTGCTGTAAGCTTTAGAAACAGGGGCACTAGCACAGATACGCAGTATCTT.

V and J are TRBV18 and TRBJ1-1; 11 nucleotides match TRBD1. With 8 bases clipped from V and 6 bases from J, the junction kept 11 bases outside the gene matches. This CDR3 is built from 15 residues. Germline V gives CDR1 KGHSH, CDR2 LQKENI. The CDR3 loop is CASANNPGQGAEAFF. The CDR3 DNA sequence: TGTGCCAGCGCTAACAACCCGGGACAGGGGGCTGAAGCTTTCTTT.

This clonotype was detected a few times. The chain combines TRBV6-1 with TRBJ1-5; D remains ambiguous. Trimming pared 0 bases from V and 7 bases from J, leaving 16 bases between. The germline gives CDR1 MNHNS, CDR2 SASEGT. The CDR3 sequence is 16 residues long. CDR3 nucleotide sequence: TGTGCCAGCAGTGAAGCTGTCGCGGGGAACGGGCAGCCCCAGCATTTT. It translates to CASSEAVAGNGQPQHF.

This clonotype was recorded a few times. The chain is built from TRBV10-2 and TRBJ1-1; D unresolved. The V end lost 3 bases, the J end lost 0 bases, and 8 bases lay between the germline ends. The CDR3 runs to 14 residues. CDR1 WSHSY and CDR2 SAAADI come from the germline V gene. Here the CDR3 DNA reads TGCGCCAGCAGTGACAGGATCCTGAACACTGAAGCTTTCTTT. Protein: CASSDRILNTEAFF.

CDR3: CASSEAGVPMGTQYF. The CDR3 bases are TGTGCCAGCAGTGAAGCGGGGGTCCCCATGGGGACCCAGTACTTC. The rearrangement uses TRBV2 and TRBJ2-5; tentatively, D is TRBD1 or TRBD2 (5 bases each). V lost 0 bases, J lost 7 bases, and 15 bases lay in between. This CDR3 is built from 15 residues. Germline V CDR1 and CDR2: SNHLY, FYNNEI.

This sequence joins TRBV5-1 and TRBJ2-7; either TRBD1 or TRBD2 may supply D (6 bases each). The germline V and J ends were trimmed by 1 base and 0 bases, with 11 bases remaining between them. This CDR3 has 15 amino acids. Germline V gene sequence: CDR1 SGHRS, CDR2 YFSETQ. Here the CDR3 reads CASSLKQGGSYEQYF. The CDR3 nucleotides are TGCGCCAGCAGCTTGAAACAGGGAGGCTCCTACGAGCAGTACTTC.